This T cell receptor beta chain was observed in a study of blood T cell repertoires in COVID-19 (dated by TCRdb to the early 2020s). Turning to the overall study: Samples from collaborators originated in the United States, Italy and Spain and spanned both the acute and convalescent phases of COVID-19. The prospective study material was composed of cDNA or gDNA derived from T cells, B-cell-depleted T cells, or PBMCs. Deeply sampled blood TCRbeta repertoires from subjects exposed to, actively infected with, or recovered from COVID-19 were included in the dataset. The repertoires were released in a freely available public database intended as a resource for research on the immune response to SARS-CoV-2. Samples were obtained from the ongoing ImmuneRACE study (first 160 participants) and from 1,254 subjects provided by 6 global collaborators. Nearly every sample came with metadata listing a de-identified subject ID, COVID-19 status, age in years and sex. HLA class I and class II types, where available, came from metadata supplied by the sample provider rather than from assay-based typing. Broad study findings and their caveats: How much clinical and demographic metadata was included differed by source and by participant, and the metadata was provided uncurated.

The immunoSEQ Assay, a bias-controlled multiplex PCR, was used to amplify TCRbeta CDR3 regions from genomic DNA. The authors' pipeline ran thus. Within the assay, amplification of reference gene primers was used to estimate how many nucleated cells each sample contained. Sequence reads were collapsed and filtered to measure the absolute abundance of every unique TCRbeta CDR3 rearrangement. For each sample, productive Simpson clonality was calculated as the square root of Simpson's diversity index over productive rearrangements. Sourced from immuneACCESS, this table was stored by TCRdb with only in-frame sequences that have V and J called. A share of the clones is absent; for the studies checked, an unresolved V gene accounts for under half, and the remainder has no known explanation. The DNA was the basis for D and trimming; V, J and clone size are from that table. The sample profile shows roughly 200,000 clones; around 80% of them were found once. The ten top clones hold approximately 12% of the sample.

The CDR3 numbers 14 residues from cysteine through phenylalanine. CDR3 DNA only is kept here, 42 bases in frame from base 1. At the junction V is shortened by 5 bases and J by 0 bases, with 8 bases in between. Reading the germline V gene gives CDR1 MNHEY and CDR2 SVGAGI. At one collaborating source in Seattle, patients were enrolled during active infection and were followed longitudinally through the course of disease. The collaborating institutions used their own protocols to collect whole blood in K2EDTA tubes. For TCRbeta analysis, collaborators shipped samples as frozen whole blood, isolated PBMCs, or DNA extracted from either of those sample types. This clone is a singleton in its sample. Its antigen remains unidentified. There are no base qualities to consult, and no much larger clone falls within one base.

This receptor was obtained from an elderly woman with COVID-19, enrolled during active disease. The chain uses TRBV6-5 and TRBJ1-5; the best D guess is TRBD1, with 5 bases matching. The sample taken for sequencing was peripheral blood. The nucleotide sequence is given as TGTGCCAGCAGTCAACAGGATAGCAATCAGCCCCAGCATTTT. Translated, it gives CASSQQDSNQPQHF.